These 10 T cell receptor beta chains share one sample of origin, sequenced in a study of blood T cell repertoires in COVID-19. Only in-frame clones appear in the TCRdb table, and some are missing; sequencing was by immunoSEQ multiplex PCR. The sample includes around 200,000 clones, 70% to 85% of them seen just once. The specimen was peripheral blood. The receptors were sampled from a human donor in a cohort sampled during active COVID-19.

The V call is TRBV19, the J call TRBJ1-1; no reliable D call. The ends were cut back, 6 bases at V and 5 bases at J, with 4 bases in the middle. CDR1 is LNHDA, CDR2 SQIVND, per germline (reference sequence). This CDR3 has 10 residues. This CDR3 reads CASSSTEAFF. The CDR3 coding sequence is TGTGCCAGTAGCTCTACTGAAGCTTTCTTT.

A few counts support this clone. The gene calls are TRBV5-5 and TRBJ1-2, with D unclear. Trimming removed 1 base at V and 4 bases at J, with 14 bases between. CDR3 length: 15 residues. Germline-derived CDR1 and CDR2 are SGHKS and YYEKEE (reference sequence). The CDR3 DNA sequence: TGTGCCAGCAGCTTGTTAACAATTCCCCCCTATGGCTACACCTTC. It encodes CASSLLTIPPYGYTF.

V usage is TRBV3-1 (or the pseudogene TRBV3-2) and J usage is TRBJ2-7, with TRBD1 matching 10 bases. CDR3 length equals 16 residues. Germline assignment: CDR1 LGHDT and CDR2 YNNKEL (reference sequence). V was pared by 1 base and J by 4 bases, with 7 bases of the junction left unmatched. The CDR3 sequence is CASSQGGTGALYEQYF. DNA of the CDR3: TGTGCCAGCAGCCAAGGGGGGACAGGGGCTCTATACGAGCAGTACTTC.

The chain is built from TRBV10-3 and TRBJ2-3; the match to TRBD2 covers 11 bases. The germline V gene encodes CDR1 ENHRY and CDR2 SYGVKD. V dropped 0 bases and J dropped 2; count of bases not matched to a gene: 7. The CDR3 loop spans 18 amino acids. The CDR3 spells CAISESTASGGHTDTQYF. CDR3 DNA: TGTGCCATCAGTGAGTCGACGGCTAGCGGGGGGCACACAGATACGCAGTATTTT.

J is TRBJ1-1 and V is TRBV4-1; 9 bases line up with TRBD1. Germline V gene sequence: CDR1 MGHRA, CDR2 YSYEKL. There are 16 residues in the CDR3. The junction had 9 bases not matched to a gene; V was cut back by 3 bases and J by 4 bases. The CDR3 region has the DNA TGCGCCAGCAGCCAGACTAAACAGGGGGCGAGCACTGAAGCTTTCTTT. This encodes CASSQTKQGASTEAFF.

Concerning this clone itself: The sample carries other DNA sequences with the same CDR3. The rearrangement uses TRBV3-1 (or the pseudogene TRBV3-2) and TRBJ2-7, with 9 nucleotides matching TRBD1. The CDR3 runs to 14 residues. V gave up 3 bases and J gave up 1 base; unmatched junction bases: 1. Germline-derived CDR1 and CDR2 are LGHDT and YNNKEL (reference sequence). CDR3: CASSQGQGSYEQYF. For the CDR3, the DNA is TGTGCCAGCAGCCAGGGACAGGGATCCTACGAGCAGTACTTC.

The sample holds a few counts of this clone. The rearrangement links TRBV7-6 to TRBJ2-3, with 9 bases aligning to TRBD2. The germline V gene encodes CDR1 SGHVS and CDR2 FNYEAQ. CDR3 length: 15 residues. V gave up 1 base and J gave up 2 bases; unmatched junction bases: 1. The CDR3 protein is CASSLGGGATDTQYF. CDR3 bases: TGTGCCAGCAGCTTAGGCGGGGGGGCCACAGATACGCAGTATTTT.

The rearrangement uses TRBV10-3 and TRBJ1-2; no reliable D call. V was trimmed by 0 bases and J by 8 bases, leaving 7 bases between them. Germline assignment: CDR1 ENHRY and CDR2 SYGVKD. The CDR3 sequence is 12 residues long. DNA for the CDR3: TGTGCCATCAGTGAGTCCGGAGGCGGCTACACCTTC. Amino acid sequence: CAISESGGGYTF.

The chain employs TRBV11-2 and TRBJ2-2, with 9 bases that match TRBD2. The CDR3 is 16 amino acids. The J segment lost 3 bases and the V segment lost 6 bases, leaving 8 bases of the junction unmatched. The germline CDR1 and CDR2 sequences are SGHAT and FQNNGV. DNA for the CDR3: TGTGCCAGCAGTCGCGGGGGGGCGACGGACACCGGGGAGCTGTTTTTT. As protein: CASSRGGATDTGELFF.

The chain links TRBV7-3 to TRBJ2-3, with D tentatively TRBD2 (6 bases). CDR3 length: 16 amino acids. Germline V lookup: CDR1 SGHTA, CDR2 FQGTGA. The V end lost 2 bases, the J end lost 0 bases, and 12 bases lay between the germline ends. The CDR3 nucleotides read TGTGCCAGCAGCTTAGGGGGGTCCCGCAGCACAGATACGCAGTATTTT. This gives the protein CASSLGGSRSTDTQYF.